This T cell receptor (beta chain) is drawn from a study of blood T cell repertoires in COVID-19. Whole-study context: The United States, Italy and Spain supplied acute and convalescent COVID-19 samples. Sample material is recorded as cDNA or gDNA derived from T cells, B-cell-depleted T cells, or PBMCs.

This CDR3 spans 13 amino acids. Trimming shortened V by 6 bases and J by 2 bases, and 11 bases separated the two germline ends. The germline V gene has CDR1 MNHEY and CDR2 SVGAGI. In the original processing: Amplification with reference gene primers provided the estimates of nucleated cell counts. Generated by immunoSEQ multiplex PCR, the TCRdb table keeps only in-frame clones and is missing some. V, J and clone size are taken as reported in that table, and D and trimming were inferred from the DNA itself. Counted here are fewer than 110,000 clones, roughly 90% occurring once; the ten biggest clones make up 4.5% to 6%.

The sequenced sample consisted of peripheral blood. The chain couples TRBV6-5 to TRBJ2-7, with a weak D call TRBD1 (6 bases). The sequence came from a man aged 35-49 years with active or convalescent COVID-19. The CDR3 loop reads CASRRDTTYEQYF. In DNA, the CDR3 is TGTGCCAGCAGAAGGGACACCACCTACGAGCAGTACTTC.